A single sample gave rise to the 31 T cell receptor beta chains below, sequenced in a study of blood T cells in healthy people across ages. It was with a sample-barcoded 5' primer and a J-beta primer mix that a second PCR of about 6 to 12 cycles was run. TCRdb analysed the 5' RACE reads with MiXCR anew, one entry per CDR3 protein. Of about 1.6 million distinct CDR3 sequences in the sample, about 35% are singletons; the top ten hold around 10%. Sequenced sample: blood. The receptor source for this set is a woman aged 25 to 45 in good health.

The J gene is TRBJ2-7, the V gene TRBV28; 10 bases are a match to TRBD2. V lost 8 bases and J lost 3; bases outside the gene matches: 7. Per germline, CDR1 MDHEN and CDR2 SYDVKM. CDR3 length: 14 amino acids. The CDR3 coding sequence is TGTGCCAGCTACGGGCTAGCGGGAGACTACGAGCAGTACTTC. Encoded protein: CASYGLAGDYEQYF.

The chain employs TRBV6-1 and TRBJ2-6; possible D gene TRBD1, 6 bases. Trimming stripped 3 bases from V and 0 bases from J, with 21 bases between. The CDR3 contains 20 residues. CDR1 is MNHNS and CDR2 is SASEGT in the germline V gene. CDR3 in DNA: TGTGCCAGCAGTGATGTAGGCAGGGGAGTACTTCCCTCTGGGGCCAACGTCCTGACTTTC. Encoded protein: CASSDVGRGVLPSGANVLTF.

This clonotype was detected only once. The junction shows a germline mismatch at one end, possibly a read error. This chain joins TRBV3-1 and TRBJ2-4, with D uncertain. The J call may be incorrect, as the DNA end agrees better with TRBJ2-7. The CDR3 consists of 11 residues. Germline V gene data show CDR1 as LGHDT and CDR2 as YNNKEL (reference sequence). CDR3 DNA sequence: TGTACCAGCAGCCAAGGATACGAGCAGTACTTC. Its translation: CTSSQGYEQYF.

The table lists this clonotype with a few counts. The V and J genes are TRBV24-1 and TRBJ1-1; a weak D match, TRBD1 (6 bases). V gave up 2 bases and J gave up 7 bases, with 13 bases separating them. This CDR3 region has 14 residues. CDR1 KGHDR and CDR2 SFDVKD come from the germline V gene. CDR3 in DNA: TGTGCCACCAGTGATTCCCAGGGGCCAGGTGAAGCTTTCTTT. It specifies CATSDSQGPGEAFF.

The chain employs TRBV9 and TRBJ2-5; 9 nucleotides match TRBD2. Germline CDR1 SGDLS, CDR2 YYNGEE. The length of the CDR3 is 16 residues. The trim removed 0 bases at V and 5 bases at J, leaving 8 bases unmatched. CDR3 DNA sequence: TGTGCCAGCAGCGTAGGGAGTGTAGCGGGGGCGGAGACCCAGTACTTC. Translation: CASSVGSVAGAETQYF.

The count of this clonotype is one. This CDR3 reads CASSGPGQGRKAYGYTF. The CDR3 DNA reads as TGTGCCAGCAGTGGGCCGGGACAGGGAAGGAAGGCCTATGGCTACACCTTC. The chain employs TRBV2 and TRBJ1-2; 9 nucleotides match TRBD1. The V gene end was trimmed by 4 bases and the J gene end by 4 bases; junction bases not matched to a gene: 13. Germline V CDR1 and CDR2: SNHLY, FYNNEI. This CDR3 is built from 17 residues.

The V and J genes are TRBV2 and TRBJ2-5; D ambiguous. The J call may be incorrect, as the DNA end agrees better with TRBJ2-7. Germline lookup yields CDR1 SNHLY and CDR2 FYNNEI. CDR3 length: 13 amino acids. The CDR3 DNA follows: TGTGCCAGCAGCCTTGACCCCTTCTACGAGCAGTACTTC. Amino acids: CASSLDPFYEQYF.

In its sample, this clonotype was seen a few times. The V call is TRBV12-3 or TRBV12-4, the J call TRBJ2-5; 11 bases fit TRBD2. The CDR3 contains 16 residues. V gave up 5 bases and J gave up 6 bases; unmatched junction bases: 11. DNA for the CDR3: TGTGCCAGCAGTAACGGGACGGGGACTAGCGGAAAGACCCAGTACTTC. Amino acids: CASSNGTGTSGKTQYF.

There are many counts of this clonotype. The V gene is TRBV5-1, the J gene TRBJ2-5; D may be TRBD1 (6 bases). The germline gives CDR1 SGHRS, CDR2 YFSETQ. The CDR3 spans 14 residues. The germline V and J ends were trimmed by 4 bases and 5 bases, with 15 bases remaining between them. The CDR3 nucleotides are TGCGCCAGCAGCACTGAAGGGGGAAGGGAGACCCAGTACTTC. Protein: CASSTEGGRETQYF.

This clonotype appeared a few times. The gene calls are TRBV20-1 and TRBJ1-4; 7 bases map to TRBD1. After removal of 6 bases from V and 7 bases from J, the junction contained 20 bases not matched to a gene. This CDR3 comprises 17 residues. CDR1 is DFQATT, CDR2 SNEGSKA, per germline (reference sequence). CDR3 region: CSALTNPISGGGEKLFF. The CDR3, as DNA: TGCAGTGCCCTTACTAACCCTATATCAGGGGGAGGTGAAAAACTGTTTTTT.

V and J are TRBV11-2 and TRBJ2-2; 10 nucleotides match TRBD2. The CDR3 is 18 amino acids. The trim removed 3 bases at V and 0 bases at J, leaving 7 bases unmatched. Germline assignment: CDR1 SGHAT and CDR2 FQNNGV. The CDR3 here is CASSFSPLAGANTGELFF. As DNA, the CDR3 is TGTGCCAGCAGCTTTTCCCCGCTAGCGGGGGCGAACACCGGGGAGCTGTTTTTT.

The V and J genes are TRBV2 and TRBJ1-1; weak D call: TRBD1 (5 bases). Trimming left V 10 bases short and J 4 bases short, with 25 bases between. In germline, CDR1 is SNHLY, CDR2 FYNNEI. The CDR3 totals 16 residues. CDR3 nucleotide sequence: TGTGCCACCGGATGGGTTCCGGGGGTAAGTGGCACTGAAGCTTTCTTT. It encodes CATGWVPGVSGTEAFF.

This chain joins TRBV27 and TRBJ2-1; D uncertain. This CDR3 spans 16 amino acids. The V gene's germline CDR1 is MNHEY and CDR2 SMNVEV (reference sequence). Deletions cut 3 bases from V and 0 bases from J, with 12 bases between. CDR3 nucleotide sequence: TGTGCCAGCAGTTTTCAGGAACAGAGCTCCTACAATGAGCAGTTCTTC. It is translated as CASSFQEQSSYNEQFF.

The chain carries TRBV5-5 and TRBJ2-7; 8 bases align to TRBD2. This CDR3 region has 16 residues. The germline V gene has CDR1 SGHKS and CDR2 YYEKEE (reference sequence). With V trimmed by 2 bases and J by 9 bases, 16 bases remained unmatched. CDR3 nucleotides: TGTGCCAGCAGCTTCCACTTGGGAGCGGGAGATCCCGGGCAGTACTTC. Translating it yields CASSFHLGAGDPGQYF.

The gene calls are TRBV5-1 and TRBJ2-2, with TRBD1 matching 12 bases. Germline-derived CDR1 and CDR2 are SGHRS and YFSETQ. V dropped 4 bases and J dropped 3; count of bases not matched to a gene: 4. This CDR3 spans 16 amino acids. As DNA, the CDR3 is TGCGCCAGCAGCACCGGGACAGGGGGCTACACCGGGGAGCTGTTTTTT. It yields the protein CASSTGTGGYTGELFF. Drawing the rest from reference TRBV5-1 and TRBJ2-2, the complete variable domain is KAGVTQTPRYLIKTRGQQVTLSCSPISGHRSVSWYQQTPGQGLQFLFEYFSETQRNKGNFPGRFSGRQFSNSRSEMNVSTLELGDSALYLCASSTGTGGYTGELFFGEGSRLTVL.

This clonotype has a handful of counts. The chain has TRBV5-1 and TRBJ2-7; 8 bases fit TRBD1. This CDR3 comprises 16 residues. Germline CDR1 is SGHRS and CDR2 is YFSETQ. J gave up 5 bases and V 7 bases, and 17 bases lay outside the gene matches. The CDR3 DNA reads as TGCGCCAGCCGTAGTCGGACAGGGACTTTGGTCGACGAGCAGTACTTC. It codes for CASRSRTGTLVDEQYF.

V gene TRBV7-2 combines with J gene TRBJ2-7, with TRBD1 matching over 11 bases. The V gene end was trimmed by 5 bases and the J gene end by 6 bases; junction bases not matched to a gene: 9. The CDR3 is made up of 15 amino acids. Germline lookup yields CDR1 SGHTA and CDR2 FQGNSA. CDR3 protein: CASSRNPGQGGEQYF. The CDR3 region has the DNA TGTGCCAGCAGCCGTAATCCGGGACAGGGGGGCGAGCAGTACTTC.

This clonotype was detected a few times. The chain carries TRBV4-1 and TRBJ2-5, with 7 nucleotides matching TRBD1. After removal of 0 bases from V and 10 bases from J, the junction contained 11 bases not matched to a gene. There are 15 residues in the CDR3. CDR1 and CDR2 from the germline V gene are MGHRA and YSYEKL. CDR3 amino acids: CASSQEETGNWVQYF. The CDR3 region has the DNA TGCGCCAGCAGCCAAGAAGAGACAGGGAATTGGGTCCAGTACTTC.

The rearrangement joins TRBV11-1 to TRBJ1-1; the D gene is possibly TRBD1 (5 bases). This CDR3 spans 22 amino acids. Between the trimmed V and J ends, which lost 1 base and 0 bases, there was a span of 30 bases. Germline CDR1 SGHAT, CDR2 FQDESV (reference sequence). CDR3 amino acids: CASSLGKVIWDRDLTLNTEAFF. CDR3 in DNA: TGTGCCAGCAGCTTAGGGAAAGTTATTTGGGACCGCGACCTGACACTGAACACTGAAGCTTTCTTT.

As to this clonotype: At one of its ends the junction is not consistent with the germline gene, which may arise from a read error. This chain connects TRBV4-1 to TRBJ2-3, with D unclear. CDR1 is MGHRA, CDR2 YSYEKL, per germline. The CDR3 runs to 13 residues. The CDR3 here is CASSQVSTDTRYF. DNA of the CDR3: TGCGCCAGCAGCCAAGTTAGCACAGATACGCGGTATTTT.

The rearrangement uses TRBV27 and TRBJ1-6; D gene unclear. Trimming removed 7 bases from V and 6 bases from J, with 13 bases in between. The CDR3 is 14 residues long. The germline V gene has CDR1 MNHEY and CDR2 SMNVEV (reference sequence). The chain's CDR3 is CASTDSGANSPLHF. For the CDR3, the DNA is TGTGCCAGCACTGATAGCGGAGCTAATTCACCCCTCCACTTT.

The chain employs TRBV30 and TRBJ2-4, with D maybe TRBD2 (5 bases). The last part of the DNA fits TRBJ2-7 better; the J call may be wrong. Looked up from germline, CDR1 is GTSNPN and CDR2 is SVGIG (reference sequence). The CDR3 consists of 15 residues. For the CDR3, the DNA is TGTGCCTGGAGTGTTCTCGGGGAAGGGACCTACGAGCAGTACTTC. This translates into CAWSVLGEGTYEQYF.

This sequence joins TRBV21-1 and TRBJ2-7. TRBV21-1 is shown as a pseudogene. The CDR3 is 12 amino acids. The CDR3 loop reads CATLPHNYEQYF. CDR3 in DNA: TGTGCCACCCTACCCCATAACTACGAGCAGTACTTC.

The table lists this clonotype with many counts. The chain has TRBV4-1 and TRBJ2-7; the match to TRBD2 covers 12 bases. V trimming: 5 bases; J trimming: 3 bases; junction bases outside the gene matches: 5. This CDR3 has 15 residues. Germline values: CDR1 MGHRA, CDR2 YSYEKL. The CDR3 sequence is CASSTQTSGSYEQYF. The CDR3 nucleotides read TGCGCCAGCAGCACCCAGACTAGCGGGAGCTACGAGCAGTACTTC.

At least ten counts were recorded for this clonotype. The rearrangement uses TRBV29-1 and TRBJ1-2, with D perhaps matching TRBD1 (6 bases). The germline V gene encodes CDR1 SQVTM and CDR2 ANQGSEA. Trimming left V 6 bases short and J 6 bases short, with 14 bases between. The CDR3 covers 12 residues. The DNA of the CDR3 is TGCAGCGTCGCTAGGGGGGCCCATGGCTACACCTTC. Amino acid sequence: CSVARGAHGYTF.

The chain links TRBV20-1 to TRBJ2-1; D unresolved. This CDR3 is built from 15 residues. Germline assignment: CDR1 DFQATT and CDR2 SNEGSKA (reference sequence). V gave up 0 bases and J gave up 13 bases, with 22 bases separating them. CDR3 coding DNA: TGCAGTGCTAGAGATCGGAACGGCTTCTCAACATATCAGTTCTTC. Its protein product is CSARDRNGFSTYQFF.

The rearrangement links TRBV9 to TRBJ2-1; possibly TRBD2 for D (6 bases). Germline lookup yields CDR1 SGDLS and CDR2 YYNGEE. The CDR3 totals 17 residues. Deletions cut 0 bases from V and 10 bases from J, with 23 bases between. The CDR3 nucleotides are TGTGCCAGCAGCGTAGGCTACCTTGGAGGAGGGCCAATAGAGCAGTTCTTC. This sequence encodes CASSVGYLGGGPIEQFF.

The V call is TRBV20-1, the J call TRBJ2-3; TRBD2 agrees at 7 bases. Unmatched junction bases numbered 6, after V lost 3 bases and J lost 0 bases. This CDR3 has 15 residues. Germline V CDR1 and CDR2: DFQATT, SNEGSKA (reference sequence). CDR3 nucleotide sequence: TGCAGTGCTAGGATTGGACTAGGCAGCACAGATACGCAGTATTTT. It translates to CSARIGLGSTDTQYF.

This clonotype was recorded a few times. The chain uses TRBV27 and TRBJ2-2; 9 bases match TRBD2. Per the germline V gene, CDR1 is MNHEY and CDR2 is SMNVEV (reference sequence). The junction had 13 bases not matched to a gene; V was cut back by 3 bases and J by 5 bases. The CDR3 loop spans 18 amino acids. In DNA, the CDR3 is TGTGCCAGCAGTTTCTCGGGCCTTGCGGGGGGGCCTACCGGGGAGCTGTTTTTT. This gives the protein CASSFSGLAGGPTGELFF.

The rearrangement links TRBV28 to TRBJ1-1, with unresolved D. Germline V lookup: CDR1 MDHEN, CDR2 SYDVKM. V lost 4 bases and J lost 3, with 12 bases in between. This CDR3 comprises 14 residues. The DNA of the CDR3 is TGTGCCAGCAGTTCAGGAGGGTGGGACACTGAAGCTTTCTTT. It yields the protein CASSSGGWDTEAFF.

This clonotype was observed many times. This sequence joins TRBV9 and TRBJ2-3; 9 bases are a match to TRBD1. The CDR3 spans 15 residues. V was pared by 5 bases and J by 4 bases, with 8 bases of the junction left unmatched. The germline V gene has CDR1 SGDLS and CDR2 YYNGEE. The CDR3 DNA follows: TGTGCCAGCAGTTCCGGGACAGGGAGCGCAGATACGCAGTATTTT. As protein: CASSSGTGSADTQYF.